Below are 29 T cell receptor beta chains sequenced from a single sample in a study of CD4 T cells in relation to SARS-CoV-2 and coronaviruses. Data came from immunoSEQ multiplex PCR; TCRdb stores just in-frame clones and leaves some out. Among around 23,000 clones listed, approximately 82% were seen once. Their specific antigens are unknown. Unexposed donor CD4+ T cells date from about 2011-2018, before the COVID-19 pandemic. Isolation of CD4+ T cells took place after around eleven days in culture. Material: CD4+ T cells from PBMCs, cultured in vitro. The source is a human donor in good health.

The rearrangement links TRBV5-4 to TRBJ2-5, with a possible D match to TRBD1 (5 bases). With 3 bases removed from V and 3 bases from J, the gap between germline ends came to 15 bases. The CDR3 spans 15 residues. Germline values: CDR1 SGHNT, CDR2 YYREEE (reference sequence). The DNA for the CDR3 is TGTGCCAGCAGCTCCCGACAGCAGAACAAAGAGACCCAGTACTTC. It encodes CASSSRQQNKETQYF.

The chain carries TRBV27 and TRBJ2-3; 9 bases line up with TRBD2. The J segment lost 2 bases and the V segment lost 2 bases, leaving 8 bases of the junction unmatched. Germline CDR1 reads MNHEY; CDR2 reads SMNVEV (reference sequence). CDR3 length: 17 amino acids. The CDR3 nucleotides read TGTGCCAGCAGTTTACGGTGGCTAGCGGGACCCACAGATACGCAGTATTTT. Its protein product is CASSLRWLAGPTDTQYF.

The chain's CDR3 is CASSLEGVSEAYEQYF. The CDR3 DNA reads TGTGCCAGCAGCTTGGAAGGGGTTAGCGAGGCCTACGAGCAGTACTTC. The J gene is TRBJ2-7, the V gene TRBV5-6, with D perhaps assigned TRBD1 or TRBD2 (5 bases each). The CDR3 runs to 16 residues. Germline V gene lookup returns CDR1 SGHDT and CDR2 YYEEEE. The germline V and J ends were trimmed by 0 bases and 2 bases, with 15 bases remaining between them.

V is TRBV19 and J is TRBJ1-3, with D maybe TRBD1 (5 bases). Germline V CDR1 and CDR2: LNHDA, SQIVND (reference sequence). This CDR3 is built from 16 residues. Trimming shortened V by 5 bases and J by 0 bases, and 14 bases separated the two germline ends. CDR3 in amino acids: CASSAAGLYSGNTIYF. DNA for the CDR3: TGTGCCAGTAGTGCTGCGGGACTTTACTCTGGAAACACCATATATTTT.

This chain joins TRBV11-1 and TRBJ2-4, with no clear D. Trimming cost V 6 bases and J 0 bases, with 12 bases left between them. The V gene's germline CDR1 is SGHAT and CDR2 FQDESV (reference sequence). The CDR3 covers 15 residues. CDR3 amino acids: CASRVTGLAKNIQYF. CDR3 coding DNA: TGTGCCAGCAGAGTCACCGGGTTAGCCAAAAACATTCAGTACTTC.

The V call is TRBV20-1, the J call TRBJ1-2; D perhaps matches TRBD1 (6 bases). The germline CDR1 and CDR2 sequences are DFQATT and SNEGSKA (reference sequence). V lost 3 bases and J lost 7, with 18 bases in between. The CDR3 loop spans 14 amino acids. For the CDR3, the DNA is TGCAGTGCTAGTCGGGGACACCGTTTTCGTGGCTACACCTTC. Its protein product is CSASRGHRFRGYTF.

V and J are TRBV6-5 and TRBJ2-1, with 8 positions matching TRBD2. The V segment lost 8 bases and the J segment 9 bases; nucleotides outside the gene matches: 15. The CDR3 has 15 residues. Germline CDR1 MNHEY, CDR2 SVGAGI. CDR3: CASGWETAGGFEQFF. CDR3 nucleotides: TGTGCCAGCGGGTGGGAAACGGCGGGAGGTTTTGAGCAGTTCTTC.

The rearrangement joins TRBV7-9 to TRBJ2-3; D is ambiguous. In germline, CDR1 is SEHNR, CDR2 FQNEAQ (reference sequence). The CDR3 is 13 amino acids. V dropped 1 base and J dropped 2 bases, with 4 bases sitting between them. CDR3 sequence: CASSLEFTDTQYF. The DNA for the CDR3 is TGTGCCAGCAGCTTAGAGTTCACAGATACGCAGTATTTT. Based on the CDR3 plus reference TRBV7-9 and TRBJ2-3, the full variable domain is DTGVSQNPRHKITKRGQNVTFRCDPISEHNRLYWYRQTLGQGPEFLTYFQNEAQLEKSRLLSDRFSAERPKGSFSTLEIQRTEQGDSAMYLCASSLEFTDTQYFGPGTRLTVL.

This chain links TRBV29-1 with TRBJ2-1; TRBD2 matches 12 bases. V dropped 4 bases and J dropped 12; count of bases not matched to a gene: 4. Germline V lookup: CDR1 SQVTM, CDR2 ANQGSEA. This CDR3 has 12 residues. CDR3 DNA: TGCAGCGTTGGGGAGACTAGCGGGAGGCAGTTCTTC. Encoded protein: CSVGETSGRQFF.

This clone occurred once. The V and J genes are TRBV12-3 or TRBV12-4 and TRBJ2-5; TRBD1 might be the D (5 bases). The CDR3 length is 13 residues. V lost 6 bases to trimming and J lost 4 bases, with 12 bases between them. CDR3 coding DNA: TGTGCCAGCAGGCGTGGGGCCCTAGAGACCCAGTACTTC. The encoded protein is CASRRGALETQYF.

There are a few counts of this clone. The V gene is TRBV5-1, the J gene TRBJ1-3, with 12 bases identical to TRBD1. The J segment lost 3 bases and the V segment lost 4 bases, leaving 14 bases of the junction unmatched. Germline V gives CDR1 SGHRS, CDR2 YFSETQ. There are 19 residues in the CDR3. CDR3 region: CASSPETPGQGAGGNTIYF. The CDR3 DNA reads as TGCGCCAGCAGCCCAGAGACCCCGGGACAGGGGGCAGGTGGAAACACCATATATTTT.

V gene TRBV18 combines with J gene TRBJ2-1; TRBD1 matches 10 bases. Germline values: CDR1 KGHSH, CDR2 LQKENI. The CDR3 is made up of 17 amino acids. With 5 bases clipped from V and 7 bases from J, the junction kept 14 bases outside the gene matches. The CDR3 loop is CASSLMTGTGELNEQFF. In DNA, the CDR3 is TGTGCCAGCTCATTAATGACCGGGACAGGGGAGTTGAATGAGCAGTTCTTC.

The CDR3 region is CASSSLPGLAGVNEQFF. CDR3 nucleotide sequence: TGTGCCAGCAGCTCGCTACCGGGACTAGCGGGAGTCAATGAGCAGTTCTTC. This chain uses TRBV7-3 with TRBJ2-1; TRBD2 agrees at 14 bases. The germline gives CDR1 SGHTA, CDR2 FQGTGA. This CDR3 contains 17 residues. The V and J ends lost 4 bases and 6 bases, in that order; junction bases with no gene match: 8.

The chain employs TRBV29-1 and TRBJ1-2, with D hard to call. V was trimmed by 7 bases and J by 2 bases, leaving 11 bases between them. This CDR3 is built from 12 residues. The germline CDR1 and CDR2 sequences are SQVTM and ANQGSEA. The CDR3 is CSASGGNYGYTF. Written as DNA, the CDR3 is TGCAGCGCCAGTGGAGGCAACTATGGCTACACCTTC.

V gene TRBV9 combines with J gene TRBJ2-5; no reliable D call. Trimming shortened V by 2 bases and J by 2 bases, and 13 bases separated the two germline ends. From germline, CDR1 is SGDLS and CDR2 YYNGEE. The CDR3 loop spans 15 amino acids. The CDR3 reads CASSVLGQVQETQYF. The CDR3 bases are TGTGCCAGCAGCGTGTTGGGCCAGGTACAAGAGACCCAGTACTTC.

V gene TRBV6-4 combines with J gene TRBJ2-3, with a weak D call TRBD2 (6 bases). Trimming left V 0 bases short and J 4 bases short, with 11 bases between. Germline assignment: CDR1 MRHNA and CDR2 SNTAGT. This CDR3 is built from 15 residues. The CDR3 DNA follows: TGTGCCAGCAGTGACTCCGCCGGAGGGGCAGATACGCAGTATTTT. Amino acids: CASSDSAGGADTQYF.

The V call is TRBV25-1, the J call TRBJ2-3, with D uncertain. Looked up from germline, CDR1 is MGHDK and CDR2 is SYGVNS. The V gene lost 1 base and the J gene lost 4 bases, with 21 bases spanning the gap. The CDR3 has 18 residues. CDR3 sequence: CASSEFLASSIGADTQYF. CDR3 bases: TGTGCCAGCAGTGAATTTTTAGCCTCCTCAATTGGTGCAGATACGCAGTATTTT. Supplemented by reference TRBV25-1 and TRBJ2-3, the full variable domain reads EADIYQTPRYLVIGTGKKITLECSQTMGHDKMYWYQQDPGMELHLIHYSYGVNSTEKGDLSSESTVSRIRTEHFPLTLESARPSHTSQYLCASSEFLASSIGADTQYFGPGTRLTVL.

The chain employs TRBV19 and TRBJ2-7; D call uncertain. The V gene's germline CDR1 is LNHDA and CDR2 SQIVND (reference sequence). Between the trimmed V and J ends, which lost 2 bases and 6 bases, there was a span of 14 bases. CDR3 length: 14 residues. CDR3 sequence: CASSIWTSPSEQYF. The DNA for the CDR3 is TGTGCCAGTAGTATATGGACCTCCCCTAGCGAGCAGTACTTC.

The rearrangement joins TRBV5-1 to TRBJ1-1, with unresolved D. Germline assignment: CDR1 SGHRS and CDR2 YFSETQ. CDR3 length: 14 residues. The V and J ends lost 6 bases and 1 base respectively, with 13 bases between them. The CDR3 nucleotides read TGCGCCAGCAAGGTGGGAATCGGGAACACTGAAGCTTTCTTT. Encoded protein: CASKVGIGNTEAFF.

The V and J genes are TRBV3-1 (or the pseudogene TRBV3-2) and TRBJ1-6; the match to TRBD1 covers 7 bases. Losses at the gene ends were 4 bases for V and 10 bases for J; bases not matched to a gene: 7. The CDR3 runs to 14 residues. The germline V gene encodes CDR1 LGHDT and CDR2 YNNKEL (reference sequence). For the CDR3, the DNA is TGTGCCAGCAGCCCTCCGACAGGGATGTCACCCCTCCACTTT. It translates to CASSPPTGMSPLHF.

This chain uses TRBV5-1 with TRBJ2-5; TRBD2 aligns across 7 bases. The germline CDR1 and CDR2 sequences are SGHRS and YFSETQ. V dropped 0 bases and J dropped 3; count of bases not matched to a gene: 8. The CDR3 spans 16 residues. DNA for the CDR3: TGCGCCAGCAGCTTGGGTTCTGCGGGAGTAGAAGAGACCCAGTACTTC. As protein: CASSLGSAGVEETQYF.

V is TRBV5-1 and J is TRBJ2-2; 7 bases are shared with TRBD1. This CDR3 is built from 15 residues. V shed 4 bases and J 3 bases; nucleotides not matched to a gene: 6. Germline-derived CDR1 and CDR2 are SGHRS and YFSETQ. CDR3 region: CASSNRGFDTGELFF. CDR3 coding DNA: TGCGCCAGCAGCAACAGGGGTTTCGACACCGGGGAGCTGTTTTTT. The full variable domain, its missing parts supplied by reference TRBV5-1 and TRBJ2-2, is KAGVTQTPRYLIKTRGQQVTLSCSPISGHRSVSWYQQTPGQGLQFLFEYFSETQRNKGNFPGRFSGRQFSNSRSEMNVSTLELGDSALYLCASSNRGFDTGELFFGEGSRLTVL.

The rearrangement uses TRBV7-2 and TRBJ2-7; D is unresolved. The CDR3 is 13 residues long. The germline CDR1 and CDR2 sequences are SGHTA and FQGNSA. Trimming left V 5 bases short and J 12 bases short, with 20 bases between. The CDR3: CASSLNPTSSRYF. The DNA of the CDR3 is TGTGCCAGCAGCCTTAATCCTACATCGAGTCGGTACTTC. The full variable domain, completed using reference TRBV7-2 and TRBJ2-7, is GAGVSQSPSNKVTEKGKDVELRCDPISGHTALYWYRQSLGQGLEFLIYFQGNSAPDKSGLPSDRFSAERTGGSVSTLTIQRTQQEDSAVYLCASSLNPTSSRYFGPGTRLTVT.

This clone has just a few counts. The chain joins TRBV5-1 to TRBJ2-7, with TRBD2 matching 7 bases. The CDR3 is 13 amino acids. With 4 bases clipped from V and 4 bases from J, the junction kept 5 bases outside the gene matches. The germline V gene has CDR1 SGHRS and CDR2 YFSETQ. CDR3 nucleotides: TGCGCCAGCAGCCCCGGGACTATGTACGAGCAGTACTTC. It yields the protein CASSPGTMYEQYF.

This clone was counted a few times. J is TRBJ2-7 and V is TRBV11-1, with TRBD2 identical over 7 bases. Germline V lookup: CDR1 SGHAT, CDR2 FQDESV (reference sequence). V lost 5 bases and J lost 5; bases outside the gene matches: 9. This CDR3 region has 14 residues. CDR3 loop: CASSTLAARDEQYF. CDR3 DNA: TGTGCCAGCAGCACGCTAGCGGCTCGGGACGAGCAGTACTTC.

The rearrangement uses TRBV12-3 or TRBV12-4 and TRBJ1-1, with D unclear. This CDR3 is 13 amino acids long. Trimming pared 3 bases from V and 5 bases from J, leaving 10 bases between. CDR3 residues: CASSFDTGTEAFF. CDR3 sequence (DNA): TGTGCCAGCAGTTTCGACACGGGAACTGAAGCTTTCTTT.

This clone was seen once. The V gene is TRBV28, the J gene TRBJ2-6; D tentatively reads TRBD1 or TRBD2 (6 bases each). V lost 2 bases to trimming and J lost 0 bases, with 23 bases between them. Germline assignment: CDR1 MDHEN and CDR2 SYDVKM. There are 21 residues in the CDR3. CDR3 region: CASSLVGGLERRSSGANVLTF. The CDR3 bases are TGTGCCAGCAGTTTAGTAGGGGGGCTCGAGCGGAGGTCCTCTGGGGCCAACGTCCTGACTTTC. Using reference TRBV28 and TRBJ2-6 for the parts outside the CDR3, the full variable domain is DVKVTQSSRYLVKRTGEKVFLECVQDMDHENMFWYRQDPGLGLRLIYFSYDVKMKEKGDIPEGYSVSREKKERFSLILESASTNQTSMYLCASSLVGGLERRSSGANVLTFGAGSRLTVL.

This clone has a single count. DNA of the CDR3: TGTGCCAGCAGTGAAAGGGTGACAGGGTCGGACGGCTACACCTTC. This translates into CASSERVTGSDGYTF. J is TRBJ1-2 and V is TRBV2, with 7 bases matching TRBD1. Trimming cost V 2 bases and J 8 bases; bases outside gene matches: 11. The CDR3 is 15 residues long. Looked up from germline, CDR1 is SNHLY and CDR2 is FYNNEI.

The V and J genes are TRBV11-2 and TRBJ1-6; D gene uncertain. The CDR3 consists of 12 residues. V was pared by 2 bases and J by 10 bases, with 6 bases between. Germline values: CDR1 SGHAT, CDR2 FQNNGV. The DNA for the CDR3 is TGTGCCAGCAGCTTAAACAGATCACCCCTCCACTTT. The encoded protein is CASSLNRSPLHF.